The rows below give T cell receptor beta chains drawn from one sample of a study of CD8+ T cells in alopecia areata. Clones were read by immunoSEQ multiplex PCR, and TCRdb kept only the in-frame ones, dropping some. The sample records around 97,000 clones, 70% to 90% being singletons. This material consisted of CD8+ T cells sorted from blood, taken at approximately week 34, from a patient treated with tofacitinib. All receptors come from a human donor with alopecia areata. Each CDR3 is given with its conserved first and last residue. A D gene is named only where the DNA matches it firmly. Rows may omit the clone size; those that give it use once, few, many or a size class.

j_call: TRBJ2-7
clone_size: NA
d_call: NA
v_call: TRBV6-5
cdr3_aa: CASSLTGYRSYEQYF
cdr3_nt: TGTGCCAGCAGTTTGACAGGTTACCGTTCCTACGAGCAGTACTTC

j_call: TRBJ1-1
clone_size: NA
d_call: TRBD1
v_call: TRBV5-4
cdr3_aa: CASSYGTGEEKAFF
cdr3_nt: TGTGCCAGCAGCTACGGGACAGGGGAAGAAAAAGCTTTCTTT

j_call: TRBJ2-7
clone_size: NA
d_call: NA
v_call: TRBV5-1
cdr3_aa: CASSPGRSYEQYF
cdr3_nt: TGCGCCAGCAGCCCTGGACGGTCCTACGAGCAGTACTTC

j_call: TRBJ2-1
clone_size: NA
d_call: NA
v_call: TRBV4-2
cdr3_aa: CASSQVSATVSYNEQFF
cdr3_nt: TGTGCCAGCAGCCAAGTCTCTGCGACGGTCTCCTACAATGAGCAGTTCTTC

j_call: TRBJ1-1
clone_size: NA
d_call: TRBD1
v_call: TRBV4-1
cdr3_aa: CASSHQQGAPAEAFF
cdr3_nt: TGCGCCAGCAGCCATCAACAGGGGGCGCCGGCTGAAGCTTTCTTT

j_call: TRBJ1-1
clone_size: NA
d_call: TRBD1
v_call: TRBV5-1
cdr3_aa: CASSLAAGTGGTEAFF
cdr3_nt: TGCGCCAGCAGCTTGGCCGCCGGGACAGGGGGCACTGAAGCTTTCTTT

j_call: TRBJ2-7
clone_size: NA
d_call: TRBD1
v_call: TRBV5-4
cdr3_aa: CASSLTGVIHF
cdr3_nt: TGTGCCAGCAGCTTAACAGGGGTAATTCACTTC

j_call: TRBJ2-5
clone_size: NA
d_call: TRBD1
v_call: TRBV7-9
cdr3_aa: CASSRTGREETQYF
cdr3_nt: TGTGCCAGCAGCCGGACAGGGCGTGAAGAGACCCAGTACTTC

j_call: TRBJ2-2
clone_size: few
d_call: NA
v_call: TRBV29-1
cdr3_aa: CSVEGRGWGGTGELFF
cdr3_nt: TGCAGCGTTGAAGGCCGCGGGTGGGGAGGCACCGGGGAGCTGTTTTTT

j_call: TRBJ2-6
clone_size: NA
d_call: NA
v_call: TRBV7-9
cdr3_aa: CASSLAQGDGGANVLTF
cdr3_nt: TGTGCCAGCAGCTTAGCGCAAGGGGATGGTGGGGCCAACGTCCTGACTTTC

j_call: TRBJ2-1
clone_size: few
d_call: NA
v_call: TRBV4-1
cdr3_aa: CASSQASDYNEQFF
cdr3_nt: TGCGCCAGCAGCCAAGCCTCGGACTATAATGAGCAGTTCTTC

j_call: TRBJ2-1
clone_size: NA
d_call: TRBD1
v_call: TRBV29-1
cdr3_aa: CSVDWGTGGEQFF
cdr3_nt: TGCAGCGTTGATTGGGGGACAGGGGGTGAACAGTTCTTC

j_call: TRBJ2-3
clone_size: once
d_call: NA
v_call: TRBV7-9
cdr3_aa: CASSFWDGLMDTQYF
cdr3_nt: TGTGCCAGCAGCTTTTGGGACGGGCTGATGGATACGCAGTATTTT

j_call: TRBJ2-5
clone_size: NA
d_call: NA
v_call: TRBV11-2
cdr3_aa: CASSLEGTQYF
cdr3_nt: TGTGCCAGCAGCTTAGAGGGGACCCAGTACTTC

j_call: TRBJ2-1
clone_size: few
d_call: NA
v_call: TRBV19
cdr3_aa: CASSISPGTPNEQFF
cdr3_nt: TGTGCCAGTAGTATATCCCCCGGGACTCCAAATGAGCAGTTCTTC

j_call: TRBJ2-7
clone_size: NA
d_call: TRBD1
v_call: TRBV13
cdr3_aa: CASSSPQGNHEQYF
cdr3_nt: TGTGCCAGCAGCTCTCCACAGGGGAACCACGAGCAGTACTTC

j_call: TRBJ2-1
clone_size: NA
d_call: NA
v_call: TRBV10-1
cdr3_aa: CPRKGYNEQFF
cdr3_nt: TGCCCTAGAAAGGGGTACAATGAGCAGTTCTTC

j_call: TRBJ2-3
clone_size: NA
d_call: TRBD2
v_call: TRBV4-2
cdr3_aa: CASSHPAGLARGADTQYF
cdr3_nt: TGTGCCAGCAGCCACCCGGCGGGACTAGCTAGAGGGGCAGATACGCAGTATTTT

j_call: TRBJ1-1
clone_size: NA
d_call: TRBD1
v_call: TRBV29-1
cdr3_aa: CSVTGQGAAAEAFF
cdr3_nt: TGCAGCGTAACGGGACAGGGGGCGGCCGCTGAAGCTTTCTTT

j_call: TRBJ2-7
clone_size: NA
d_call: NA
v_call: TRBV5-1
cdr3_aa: CASSLGGLYEQYF
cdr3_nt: TGCGCCAGCAGCTTAGGGGGGCTCTACGAGCAGTACTTC

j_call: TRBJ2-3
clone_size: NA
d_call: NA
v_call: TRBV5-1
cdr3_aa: CASSLPPGGSTDTQYF
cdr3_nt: TGCGCCAGCAGCTTACCGCCCGGGGGAAGCACAGATACGCAGTATTTT

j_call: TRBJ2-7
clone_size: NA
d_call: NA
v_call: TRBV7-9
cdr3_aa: CASSKDVRFHEQYF
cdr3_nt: TGTGCCAGCAGCAAGGATGTGAGATTCCACGAGCAGTACTTC

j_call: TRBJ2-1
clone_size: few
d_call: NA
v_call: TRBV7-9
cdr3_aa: CASSLPTSLSHNEQFF
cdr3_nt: TGTGCCAGCAGCTTACCGACATCTCTATCGCACAATGAGCAGTTCTTC

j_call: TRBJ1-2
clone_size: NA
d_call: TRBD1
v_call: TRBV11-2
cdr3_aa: CASSLGTGTGGPYGYTF
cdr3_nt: TGTGCCAGCAGCTTGGGAACCGGGACAGGGGGCCCCTATGGCTACACCTTC

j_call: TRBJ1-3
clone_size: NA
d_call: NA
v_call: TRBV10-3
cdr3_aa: CAISGSHSGNTIYF
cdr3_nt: TGTGCCATCAGTGGTAGTCACTCTGGAAACACCATATATTTT

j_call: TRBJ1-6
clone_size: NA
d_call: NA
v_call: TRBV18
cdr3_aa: CASSPPPIAIIGSPLHF
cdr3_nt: TGTGCCAGCTCACCTCCGCCCATCGCTATCATTGGTTCACCCCTCCACTTT

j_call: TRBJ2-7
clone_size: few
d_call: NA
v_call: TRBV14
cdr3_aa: CASSQGHAYEQYF
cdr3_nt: TGTGCCAGCAGCCAAGGACACGCATACGAGCAGTACTTC